A single sample is the source of the 17 T cell receptor beta chains below, sequenced in a study of cytomegalovirus exposure and HLA in healthy donors. This PCR relied on a set of 60 Vbeta primers and 13 Jbeta primers. TCRdb's table, derived via immunoSEQ multiplex PCR, lists solely in-frame clones and lacks some. The sample yields around 200,000 clones, approximately 82% seen once. Sequencing input: PBMCs. These receptors all stem from a woman in her 40s in good health and CMV-seronegative.

This sequence joins TRBV6-1 and TRBJ2-7; D may be TRBD1 (6 bases). V lost 5 bases and J lost 0, with 11 bases in between. The CDR3 consists of 14 residues. CDR1 is MNHNS, CDR2 SASEGT, per germline. CDR3 sequence: CASSPDRSSYEQYF. The CDR3, as DNA: TGTGCCAGCAGTCCTGACAGGTCCTCCTACGAGCAGTACTTC.

The chain uses TRBV5-1 and TRBJ2-5, with TRBD2 matching over 10 bases. Germline CDR1 is SGHRS and CDR2 is YFSETQ. V shed 6 bases, J shed 4 bases, and the junction held 9 bases outside the gene matches. The CDR3 consists of 15 residues. The CDR3 coding sequence is TGCGCCAGCAAGGAAGCGGGGGGGCCGGGAGAGACCCAGTACTTC. It specifies CASKEAGGPGETQYF.

V gene TRBV29-1 combines with J gene TRBJ1-3; 7 bases fit TRBD1. Germline V gene data show CDR1 as SQVTM and CDR2 as ANQGSEA. The CDR3 spans 16 residues. V trimming: 3 bases; J trimming: 0 bases; junction bases outside the gene matches: 8. In DNA form, the CDR3 reads TGCAGCGTTGACACAGGACAGGCCCTCTCTGGAAACACCATATATTTT. This gives the protein CSVDTGQALSGNTIYF.

The gene calls are TRBV30 and TRBJ1-6; 9 nucleotides line up with TRBD1. This CDR3 is 13 amino acids long. Losses at the gene ends were 6 bases for V and 8 bases for J; bases not matched to a gene: 5. Germline CDR1 reads GTSNPN; CDR2 reads SVGIG (reference sequence). CDR3 bases: TGTGCCTGCCGGGACAGGGACTATTCACCCCTCCACTTT. It codes for CACRDRDYSPLHF.

The chain is built from TRBV7-2 and TRBJ2-3; 7 bases match TRBD2. The CDR3 is 14 residues long. Trimming at V came to 5 bases and at J to 6 bases, leaving 8 bases not matched to a gene. CDR1 and CDR2 (germline): SGHTA, FQGNSA. CDR3: CASSPWGRVDTQYF. As DNA, the CDR3 is TGTGCCAGCAGCCCCTGGGGGAGGGTGGATACGCAGTATTTT. The whole variable domain, remainder taken from reference TRBV7-2 and TRBJ2-3, is GAGVSQSPSNKVTEKGKDVELRCDPISGHTALYWYRQSLGQGLEFLIYFQGNSAPDKSGLPSDRFSAERTGGSVSTLTIQRTQQEDSAVYLCASSPWGRVDTQYFGPGTRLTVL.

This CDR3 is CASRELRVGNQPQHF. The DNA of the CDR3 is TGTGCCAGCAGGGAACTCAGGGTTGGCAATCAGCCCCAGCATTTT. The chain carries TRBV6-5 and TRBJ1-5; a weak D match, TRBD1 (5 bases). This CDR3 region has 15 residues. Germline V gene sequence: CDR1 MNHEY, CDR2 SVGAGI. Trimming removed 6 bases at V and 2 bases at J, with 14 bases between.

This chain links TRBV2 with TRBJ2-5, with D uncertain. The V and J ends lost 8 bases and 11 bases respectively, with 18 bases between them. The germline gives CDR1 SNHLY, CDR2 FYNNEI. The CDR3 sequence is 12 residues long. The CDR3 coding sequence is TGTGCCAGCCGAGAGATCCCTTCGGGTCAGTACTTC. This encodes CASREIPSGQYF.

This sequence joins TRBV9 and TRBJ2-6, with 8 positions matching TRBD1. Unmatched junction bases numbered 7, after V lost 3 bases and J lost 2 bases. Germline CDR1 and CDR2: SGDLS and YYNGEE. The CDR3 extends over 17 amino acids. DNA for the CDR3: TGTGCCAGCAGCGCGGACCCAGGGGGCACTGGGGCCAACGTCCTGACTTTC. This gives the protein CASSADPGGTGANVLTF.

V and J are TRBV5-4 and TRBJ1-1; the D gene is possibly TRBD1 (6 bases). The CDR3 is made up of 17 amino acids. Germline assignment: CDR1 SGHNT and CDR2 YYREEE (reference sequence). Trimming stripped 0 bases from V and 1 base from J, with 16 bases between. The CDR3 nucleotides read TGTGCCAGCAGCTTGGGGGCGGGCGGACAGACGAACACTGAAGCTTTCTTT. Protein sequence: CASSLGAGGQTNTEAFF.

Regarding this clone: At one end the junction does not follow the germline gene, possibly because of a read error. In the same sample, other DNA sequences code for this CDR3. The chain carries TRBV5-1 and TRBJ2-3; D is possibly TRBD2 (6 bases). Germline lookup yields CDR1 SGHRS and CDR2 YFSETQ. CDR3 size: 15 residues. Written as DNA, the CDR3 is TGCGCCAGTAGCTTAGGCGGGGACCGCACAGATACGCAGTATTTT. It translates to CASSLGGDRTDTQYF.

This clone came up a few times. V gene TRBV19 combines with J gene TRBJ1-6; 10 bases are shared with TRBD1. V dropped 3 bases and J dropped 10; count of bases not matched to a gene: 6. The CDR3 is 15 amino acids. Germline assignment: CDR1 LNHDA and CDR2 SQIVND (reference sequence). The CDR3 sequence: CASSISGTGVSPLHF. CDR3 coding DNA: TGTGCCAGTAGTATCTCCGGGACAGGGGTGTCACCCCTCCACTTT. The full variable domain, rest sourced from reference TRBV19 and TRBJ1-6, is DGGITQSPKYLFRKEGQNVTLSCEQNLNHDAMYWYRQDPGQGLRLIYYSQIVNDFQKGDIAEGYSVSREKKESFPLTVTSAQKNPTAFYLCASSISGTGVSPLHFGNGTRLTVT.

The chain recombines TRBV15 with TRBJ2-5; tentative D call: TRBD1 (6 bases). Trimming removed 0 bases from V and 9 bases from J, with 23 bases in between. The CDR3 runs 17 residues. Germline CDR1 reads LNHNV; CDR2 reads YYDKDF (reference sequence). The CDR3, as DNA: TGTGCCACCAGCAGAGATGTAGGACAGTATTCAAGGGCGGCCCAGTACTTC. It yields the protein CATSRDVGQYSRAAQYF.

This rearrangement joins TRBV28 to TRBJ2-7; D may be TRBD1 (5 bases). The length of the CDR3 is 15 residues. Trimming removed 5 bases from V and 0 bases from J, with 14 bases in between. Germline V gene data show CDR1 as MDHEN and CDR2 as SYDVKM. The CDR3 region is CASSREQGGSYEQYF. The CDR3 nucleotides read TGTGCCAGCAGTCGAGAGCAGGGCGGCTCCTACGAGCAGTACTTC.

Comments on this clone: Other DNA sequences in the sample encode the same CDR3. The chain carries TRBV18 and TRBJ1-1; TRBD1 matches 7 bases. Germline assignment: CDR1 KGHSH and CDR2 LQKENI. With 6 bases clipped from V and 0 bases from J, the junction kept 10 bases outside the gene matches. The CDR3 is made up of 16 amino acids. The CDR3: CASSLDRRNMNTEAFF. CDR3 sequence (DNA): TGTGCCAGCTCGCTGGACAGGAGGAACATGAACACTGAAGCTTTCTTT.

Details on this clone: This specimen includes other DNA sequences encoding the same CDR3. V gene TRBV7-2 combines with J gene TRBJ1-4, with TRBD1 identical over 7 bases. V was clipped by 0 bases and J by 5 bases; unmatched bases: 0. Per the germline V gene, CDR1 is SGHTA and CDR2 is FQGNSA. The CDR3 contains 14 residues. The CDR3 loop reads CASSLAGGNEKLFF. CDR3 nucleotides: TGTGCCAGCAGCTTAGCAGGGGGCAATGAAAAACTGTTTTTT.

The chain combines TRBV5-8 with TRBJ1-1, with D possibly TRBD1 on 5 matching bases. V shed 4 bases and J shed 0 bases, with 22 bases lying between them. CDR1 and CDR2 (germline): SGHTS, YDEGEE. This CDR3 region has 18 residues. CDR3 amino acids: CASSPRVSGDLMNTEAFF. The CDR3 DNA reads TGTGCCAGCAGCCCGCGCGTCTCGGGGGATCTTATGAACACTGAAGCTTTCTTT.

This chain uses TRBV29-1 with TRBJ2-7; 10 bases line up with TRBD1. Trimming took 4 bases from V and 4 from J; bases not matched to a gene: 4. This CDR3 region has 13 residues. CDR1 is SQVTM and CDR2 is ANQGSEA in the germline V gene. As DNA, the CDR3 is TGCAGCGTTGGCGACAGGGGGCTATACGAGCAGTACTTC. This gives the protein CSVGDRGLYEQYF.